This is a list of T cell receptor beta chains from one sample in a study of blood T cell repertoires in COVID-19. Generated by immunoSEQ multiplex PCR, the TCRdb table keeps only in-frame clones and is missing some. The repertoire includes 130,000 to 150,000 clones, around nine tenths of them detected once, and about 2% sits in the top ten. Specimen: peripheral blood. These receptors were obtained from a human donor in a cohort sampled during active COVID-19. CDR3s leave out the opening cysteine and the closing phenylalanine or tryptophan. Only some rows state a clone size, as once, few, many or a class for expanded clones.

>TRBJ2-3|-|TRBV12-3/TRBV12-4
ASSPSGTDTQY
>TRBJ2-1|-|TRBV20-1
SASRGAEDYNEQF
>TRBJ2-1|-|TRBV5-1
ASSLGPSGRNNEQF
>TRBJ1-5|-|TRBV18
ASSPGGSSNQPQH
>TRBJ1-6|-|TRBV10-3
AISESLGGMNSPLH
>TRBJ2-3|-|TRBV7-6
ASSRGSGRYTDTQY
>TRBJ1-2|-|TRBV4-2
ASSPTGGVYGYT
>TRBJ2-5|-|TRBV5-6
ASSFTSGGTFPETQY
>TRBJ2-2|-|TRBV4-2
ASSQDGTANTGELF
>TRBJ2-6|-|TRBV19
ASSTQGQEIAGANVLT
>TRBJ1-5|-|TRBV18
ASSPLSGGDQPQH
>TRBJ1-6|-|TRBV3-1/TRBV3-2
ASSRDRNSPLH
>TRBJ2-3|-|TRBV2
ASSAKTSGVRDTQY
>TRBJ1-2|-|TRBV14
ASSPTNYGYT
>TRBJ1-6|-|TRBV30
AWRKQGTPNSPLH
>TRBJ2-5|-|TRBV7-9
ASSHTGARETQY
>TRBJ1-1|-|TRBV7-6
ASSLGGWNTEAF
>TRBJ2-3|once|TRBV7-2
ASSGRTGGLTDTQY
>TRBJ2-7|-|TRBV15
ATSRTEASYEQY
>TRBJ2-7|-|TRBV7-2
ASSLGGGPYEQY
>TRBJ2-3|-|TRBV28
ASSPPGLGATDTQY
>TRBJ2-3|-|TRBV11-2
ASSLVFGSGTDTQY
>TRBJ1-5|-|TRBV5-1
ASSLDPGMSQPQH
>TRBJ1-3|-|TRBV9
ASSPRGDNSGNTIY
>TRBJ1-5|-|TRBV30
AADGDRDQPQH
>TRBJ1-2|-|TRBV5-1
ASSLEAGRYGYT
>TRBJ2-3|-|TRBV2
ASKRQGSTDTQY
>TRBJ2-2|-|TRBV7-3
ASSLVPNRGTGELF